This TCR beta chain was found in a study of cytomegalovirus exposure and HLA in healthy donors. Findings and caveats of the study: V- and J-gene trimming of TCR beta was linked (in a later analysis) to a missense DCLRE1C variant.

The primer mix had 60 Vbeta and 13 Jbeta primers. Using immunoSEQ multiplex PCR, the repertoire was profiled, and TCRdb retains in-frame clones only, with some absent. Of roughly 120,000 clones in the sample, 78% were seen once. To note about this clone: The target antigen is unknown.

V gave up 2 bases and J gave up 3 bases, with 8 bases separating them. This CDR3 is built from 13 residues. Germline V lookup: CDR1 MNHEY, CDR2 SMNVEV (reference sequence). This TCR was recovered from a woman aged 25 to 39 in good health and CMV-seronegative. The chain has TRBV27 and TRBJ2-7; D unclear. Sequences were obtained from PBMCs. The chain's CDR3 is CASSLGQYYEQYF. The CDR3, as DNA: TGTGCCAGCAGTTTAGGCCAGTACTACGAGCAGTACTTC.